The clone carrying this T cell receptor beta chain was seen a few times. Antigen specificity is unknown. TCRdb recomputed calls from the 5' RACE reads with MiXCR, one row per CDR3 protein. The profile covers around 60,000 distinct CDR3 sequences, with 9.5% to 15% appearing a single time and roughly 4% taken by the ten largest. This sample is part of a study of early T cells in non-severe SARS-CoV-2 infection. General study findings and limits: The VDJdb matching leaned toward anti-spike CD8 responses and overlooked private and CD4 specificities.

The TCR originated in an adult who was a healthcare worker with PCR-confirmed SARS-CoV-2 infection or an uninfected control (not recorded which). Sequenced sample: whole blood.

The CDR3 sequence: CASSGSLAGVWETQYF. Here the CDR3 DNA reads TGTGCCAGCAGCGGCAGCCTAGCGGGGGTGTGGGAGACCCAGTACTTC. The chain links TRBV11-2 to TRBJ2-5; 10 bases agree with TRBD2. The CDR3 sequence is 16 residues long. V shed 5 bases, J shed 5 bases, and the junction held 11 bases outside the gene matches. Per germline, CDR1 SGHAT and CDR2 FQNNGV.